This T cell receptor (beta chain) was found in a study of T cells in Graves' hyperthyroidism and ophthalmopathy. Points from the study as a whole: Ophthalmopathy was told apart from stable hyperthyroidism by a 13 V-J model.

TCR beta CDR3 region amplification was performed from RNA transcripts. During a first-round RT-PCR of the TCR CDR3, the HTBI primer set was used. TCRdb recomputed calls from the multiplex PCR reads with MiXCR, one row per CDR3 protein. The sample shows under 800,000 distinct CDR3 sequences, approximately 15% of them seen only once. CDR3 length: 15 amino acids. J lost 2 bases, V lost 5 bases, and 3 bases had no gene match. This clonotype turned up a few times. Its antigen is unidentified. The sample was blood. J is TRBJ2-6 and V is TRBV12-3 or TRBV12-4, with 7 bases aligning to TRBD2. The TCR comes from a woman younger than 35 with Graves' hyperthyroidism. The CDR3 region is CASSPAGTGANVLTF. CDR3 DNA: TGTGCCAGCAGTCCAGCGGGAACTGGGGCCAACGTCCTGACTTTC.